The sequence of this T cell receptor beta chain was determined in a study of identical twins. Broader study findings: Conclusions were drawn cross-sectionally by statistical analysis, without following the same donors. Abundant beta clonotypes from cord blood bore fewer insertions; memory repertoires lacked this pattern. It was out-of-frame TCR alpha sharing in monozygotic twins that models underestimated.

Trimming took 0 bases from V and 0 from J, leaving 5 bases between them. Germline V CDR1 and CDR2: MNHEY, SVGEGT. This CDR3 is built from 15 residues. Addition of a universal primer site occurred through template switching, and cDNA carried unique molecular identifiers. TCRdb re-derived calls from the 5' RACE reads in MiXCR, one entry per CDR3 protein. This sample has nearly 900,000 distinct CDR3 sequences, with about 12% found just once. Note on this clonotype: Its antigen remains unknown.

The same data also contributed to another study, on yellow fever vaccine responses in identical twins.

Input material: PBMCs. The clonotype comes from a woman between 18 and 29 years old in good health. The gene calls are TRBV6-2 or TRBV6-3 and TRBJ1-4; D uncertain. The CDR3 region has the DNA TGTGCCAGCAGTTACTCAAGTGCAACTAATGAAAAACTGTTTTTT. This codes for CASSYSSATNEKLFF.